This T cell receptor (beta chain) was captured by sequencing in a study of blood T cell repertoires in COVID-19. Study background: The origin of the acute and convalescent COVID-19 samples was the United States, Italy and Spain. T cells, B-cell-depleted T cells, or PBMCs provided the cDNA or gDNA that served as material.

V was clipped by 4 bases and J by 7 bases; unmatched bases: 8. Germline loops: CDR1 MNHEY, CDR2 SMNVEV (reference sequence). The CDR3 runs to 15 residues. Authors' methods: Reference gene primers were amplified, and this amplification served to estimate nucleated cell counts. Sequenced by immunoSEQ multiplex PCR; TCRdb stores in-frame clones only, minus some. V and J calls and clone size are copied from that table; D and trimming were computed from the DNA. The repertoire includes 310,000 or so clones, roughly nine tenths of them detected once, and approximately 6.5% sits in the top ten. Sequences were obtained from peripheral blood. This clonotype was obtained from a man aged 18-30 years who had recovered from COVID-19. The chain has TRBV27 and TRBJ1-4; TRBD1 matches at 8 bases. CDR3 bases: TGTGCCAGCAGTTCCGGACAGGGATGGGGTGAAAAACTGTTTTTT. Protein sequence: CASSSGQGWGEKLFF.